This T cell receptor beta chain was observed in a study of T cell responses to AZD1222 COVID-19 vaccine. Regarding the study as a whole: Reportedly, nearly half of unique spike TCRs recognized epitopes outside B.1.351/B.1.1.7 mutations. Repertoires were obtained only post-peak T cell response. Among AZD1222 vaccinees, only 5 to 7 were seropositive at baseline. The study found Spike-specific TCR breadth and depth rose after two AZD1222 doses.

CDR1 and CDR2 (germline): LGHNA, YNFKEQ. The CDR3 is 17 residues long. V lost 0 bases and J lost 2; bases outside the gene matches: 6. On this clone itself: Its matching antigen is unknown.

Profiled with immunoSEQ multiplex PCR; TCRdb holds only in-frame clones, not every one. The table shows about 86,000 clones, with roughly 90% occurring only once. The gene calls are TRBV4-2 and TRBJ2-1; 8 nucleotides align to TRBD1. The material was peripheral blood, obtained on day 0 of AZD1222 vaccination. The sequence derives from an adult in good health. The CDR3 DNA sequence: TGTGCCAGCAGCCAAGAACCAGGGGGCGCCACCTACAATGAGCAGTTCTTC. Amino acids: CASSQEPGGATYNEQFF.